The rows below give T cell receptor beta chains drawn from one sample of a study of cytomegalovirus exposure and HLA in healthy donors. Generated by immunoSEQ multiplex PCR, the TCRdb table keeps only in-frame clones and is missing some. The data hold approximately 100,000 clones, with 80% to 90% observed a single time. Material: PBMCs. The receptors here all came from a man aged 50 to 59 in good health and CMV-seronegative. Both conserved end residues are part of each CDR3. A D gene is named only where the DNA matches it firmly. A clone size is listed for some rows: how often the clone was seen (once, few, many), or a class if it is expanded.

CASSISQSPSGNTIYF	TGTGCCAGTAGTATATCCCAGTCACCCTCTGGAAACACCATATATTTT	16	TRBJ1-3	NA	TRBV19	NA
CASSLRRGALGYTF	TGTGCCAGCAGCCTTCGGAGGGGCGCCTTGGGCTACACCTTC	14	TRBJ1-2	many	TRBV5-6	NA
CASSQSSQGGGNTIYF	TGTGCCAGCAGCCAATCCTCCCAGGGTGGGGGAAACACCATATATTTT	16	TRBJ1-3	few	TRBV7-6	NA
CASSLGRSQGTDTRYF	TGTGCCAGCAGCTTAGGCAGGAGTCAGGGCACAGATACGCGGTATTTT	16	TRBJ2-3	NA	TRBV7-9	NA
CASSLGQGIGELFF	TGCGCCAGCAGCCTGGGACAGGGAATCGGGGAGCTGTTTTTT	14	TRBJ2-2	few	TRBV5-1	TRBD1
CASSDRRGNYGYTF	TGTGCCAGCAGTGACAGGCGAGGGAACTATGGCTACACCTTC	14	TRBJ1-2	NA	TRBV6-5	NA
CASSTGTENSPLHF	TGTGCCAGCTCGACCGGGACAGAAAATTCACCCCTCCACTTT	14	TRBJ1-6	NA	TRBV19	TRBD1
CASSVDPANYGYTF	TGTGCCAGCAGCGTAGATCCGGCTAACTATGGCTACACCTTC	14	TRBJ1-2	NA	TRBV9	NA
CASSLGQGNYGYTF	TGTGCCAGCAGCTTGGGACAGGGGAACTATGGCTACACCTTC	14	TRBJ1-2	NA	TRBV11-1	TRBD1
CSVAPGAGMDTEAFF	TGCAGCGTCGCCCCCGGGGCGGGGATGGACACTGAAGCTTTCTTT	15	TRBJ1-1	NA	TRBV29-1	NA
CASSWDYALTNTEAFF	TGTGCCAGCAGCTGGGACTACGCCCTAACGAACACTGAAGCTTTCTTT	16	TRBJ1-1	NA	TRBV5-4	NA
CAGGQTNTEAFF	TGTGCCGGGGGACAGACGAACACTGAAGCTTTCTTT	12	TRBJ1-1	NA	TRBV30	TRBD1
CASLPGGYGYTF	TGTGCCTCTCTTCCGGGCGGGTATGGCTACACCTTC	12	TRBJ1-2	NA	TRBV30	NA
CASSEKGGGAFEQYF	TGTGCCAGCAGCGAAAAGGGCGGGGGGGCCTTCGAGCAGTACTTC	15	TRBJ2-7	NA	TRBV7-6	TRBD2
CASSSRRQGRGGGYTF	TGTGCCAGCAGTTCCCGTAGACAGGGTAGGGGTGGAGGCTACACCTTC	16	TRBJ1-2	NA	TRBV27	TRBD1
CASTVGTSGDTDTQYF	TGTGCCAGCACCGTAGGGACTAGCGGGGACACAGATACGCAGTATTTT	16	TRBJ2-3	NA	TRBV6-6	TRBD2
CASRDRTNTGELFF	TGTGCCAGCAGAGACAGAACGAACACCGGGGAGCTGTTTTTT	14	TRBJ2-2	NA	TRBV2	NA
CASSSQRDSSGEQYF	TGTGCCAGCAGCTCCCAAAGGGACTCCAGCGGCGAGCAGTACTTC	15	TRBJ2-7	NA	TRBV7-2	NA
CASSLSAVTRSTDTQYF	TGTGCCAGCAGCTTATCCGCAGTTACCCGTAGCACAGATACGCAGTATTTT	17	TRBJ2-3	NA	TRBV11-2	NA
CASSSSPAAGGVDTQYF	TGTGCCAGCTCCTCTTCCCCAGCAGCGGGGGGAGTAGATACGCAGTATTTT	17	TRBJ2-3	NA	TRBV18	TRBD2
CASRPTGFQPQHF	TGCGCCAGCAGACCTACAGGGTTTCAGCCCCAGCATTTT	13	TRBJ1-5	NA	TRBV23-1	NA
CASSSEQGYYEQYF	TGTGCCAGCAGCTCCGAACAGGGCTACTACGAGCAGTACTTC	14	TRBJ2-7	NA	TRBV6-1	NA
CASSLSGGWANEQFF	TGCGCCAGCAGCTTGTCGGGGGGGTGGGCCAATGAGCAGTTCTTC	15	TRBJ2-1	few	TRBV5-1	TRBD2
CASSHRTGAVETQYF	TGTGCCAGCAGCCACCGGACAGGGGCTGTGGAGACCCAGTACTTC	15	TRBJ2-5	NA	TRBV7-2	TRBD1
CAWSVGTGYEQYF	TGTGCCTGGAGTGTAGGGACAGGGTACGAGCAGTACTTC	13	TRBJ2-7	NA	TRBV30	TRBD1
CASRRTGTQPQHF	TGTGCCAGCAGGCGGACAGGGACCCAGCCCCAGCATTTT	13	TRBJ1-5	NA	TRBV6-5	TRBD1
CASTIPGLAGGAYNEQFF	TGTGCCAGCACTATTCCGGGACTAGCGGGGGGGGCGTACAATGAGCAGTTCTTC	18	TRBJ2-1	NA	TRBV2	TRBD2
CASSVRGTNTGELFF	TGTGCCAGCAGCGTTAGGGGAACTAACACCGGGGAGCTGTTTTTT	15	TRBJ2-2	NA	TRBV9	NA
CASSTAGELFF	TGTGCCAGCTCCACTGCCGGGGAGCTGTTTTTT	11	TRBJ2-2	NA	TRBV6-5	NA
CASSLGGQITGELFF	TGTGCCAGCAGCTTAGGCGGGCAGATCACCGGGGAGCTGTTTTTT	15	TRBJ2-2	NA	TRBV7-2	NA
CAISATDREGTEAFF	TGTGCCATCAGCGCAACTGACAGGGAAGGAACTGAAGCTTTCTTT	15	TRBJ1-1	NA	TRBV10-3	TRBD1
CAISESGTRGTGELFF	TGTGCCATCAGTGAGTCAGGGACTAGGGGCACCGGGGAGCTGTTTTTT	16	TRBJ2-2	once	TRBV10-3	TRBD2
CASRFSGGETQYF	TGTGCCAGCAGGTTTAGCGGGGGTGAGACCCAGTACTTC	13	TRBJ2-5	NA	TRBV7-2	TRBD2
CASSREEGAQVF	TGTGCCAGCAGCCGTGAGGAGGGGGCGCAAGTATTT	12	TRBJ2-3	NA	TRBV4-2	NA
CSVVLGASSGNTIYF	TGCAGCGTTGTGCTAGGTGCCAGCTCTGGAAACACCATATATTTT	15	TRBJ1-3	few	TRBV29-1	NA
CASSLWRRQETQYF	TGTGCCAGCAGCCTCTGGAGGAGGCAAGAGACCCAGTACTTC	14	TRBJ2-5	NA	TRBV14	NA
CASSLGGRTEAFF	TGTGCCAGCAGCCTCGGTGGGAGGACTGAAGCTTTCTTT	13	TRBJ1-1	NA	TRBV9	NA